The 30 T cell receptor beta chains reported below all come from one sample, sequenced in a study of cytomegalovirus exposure and HLA in healthy donors. The PCR was carried out with 60 Vbeta primers and 13 Jbeta primers. Some clones are missing from TCRdb's copy, which holds only in-frame ones; the method was immunoSEQ multiplex PCR. The sample comprises about 120,000 clones, more than 60% of which are singletons, and about 8.3% rests with the top ten. The sequenced sample consisted of PBMCs. The receptors come from a middle-aged woman in good health and CMV-seropositive.

The rearrangement joins TRBV19 to TRBJ2-3, with D tentatively TRBD2 (6 bases). With 1 base removed from V and 0 bases from J, the gap between germline ends came to 11 bases. Germline loops: CDR1 LNHDA, CDR2 SQIVND (reference sequence). The length of the CDR3 is 16 residues. The CDR3 region is CASSIGAEGSTDTQYF. CDR3 sequence (DNA): TGTGCCAGTAGTATAGGAGCGGAGGGGAGCACAGATACGCAGTATTTT.

The V gene is TRBV5-1, the J gene TRBJ2-5; a possible D gene is TRBD2 (5 bases). The J call is in doubt because the DNA end fits TRBJ2-7 better. The CDR3 runs to 11 residues. The V gene's germline CDR1 is SGHRS and CDR2 YFSETQ. The CDR3 DNA is TGCGCCAGCCACGGGGAGAACGAGCAGTACTTC. Amino acids: CASHGENEQYF.

The CDR3 loop reads CASSGPQGKDGYTF. The CDR3 bases are TGTGCCAGCAGCGGCCCACAGGGAAAGGATGGCTACACCTTC. This sequence joins TRBV9 and TRBJ1-2; D is perhaps TRBD1 (6 bases). Trimming stripped 3 bases from V and 6 bases from J, with 15 bases between. The V gene's germline CDR1 is SGDLS and CDR2 YYNGEE. This CDR3 comprises 14 residues. Drawing the rest from reference TRBV9 and TRBJ1-2, the complete variable domain is DSGVTQTPKHLITATGQRVTLRCSPRSGDLSVYWYQQSLDQGLQFLIQYYNGEERAKGNILERFSAQQFPDLHSELNLSSLELGDSALYFCASSGPQGKDGYTFGSGTRLTVV.

The CDR3 DNA is TGTGCCAGCAGCTTACCAGGGGTTAACGGGGAGCTGTTTTTT. Its translation is CASSLPGVNGELFF. The rearrangement uses TRBV5-6 and TRBJ2-2; D perhaps matches TRBD1 (6 bases). This CDR3 has 14 amino acids. Trimming left V 2 bases short and J 7 bases short, with 12 bases between. Germline V CDR1 and CDR2: SGHDT, YYEEEE.

This chain joins TRBV30 and TRBJ1-6; D call uncertain. The germline V gene encodes CDR1 GTSNPN and CDR2 SVGIG (reference sequence). This CDR3 is 15 amino acids long. The V end lost 3 bases, the J end lost 6 bases, and 15 bases lay between the germline ends. The CDR3 DNA sequence: TGTGCCTGGAGGTACAGAACCGGATTTAATTCACCCCTCCACTTT. Protein sequence: CAWRYRTGFNSPLHF.

CDR3 in amino acids: CATSRAGDQLHF. The CDR3 DNA sequence: TGTGCCACCAGCAGAGCAGGGGACCAGCTCCACTTT. V and J are TRBV15 and TRBJ1-6, with a tentative D call TRBD1 (6 bases). Germline V lookup: CDR1 LNHNV, CDR2 YYDKDF (reference sequence). The CDR3 consists of 12 residues. V was shortened by 1 base and J by 16 bases, with 11 bases between the two germline ends.

This rearrangement joins TRBV4-2 to TRBJ2-1; TRBD2 agrees at 8 bases. Unmatched junction bases numbered 5, after V lost 3 bases and J lost 1 base. Per the germline V gene, CDR1 is LGHNA and CDR2 is YNFKEQ. The CDR3 is 16 amino acids. The chain's CDR3 is CASSHISGGSYNEQFF. The CDR3 DNA reads TGTGCCAGCAGCCACATAAGCGGGGGATCCTACAATGAGCAGTTCTTC.

The chain has TRBV27 and TRBJ2-4; tentative D call: TRBD2 (5 bases). Germline CDR1 MNHEY, CDR2 SMNVEV (reference sequence). The CDR3 is 15 amino acids. Trimming removed 3 bases from V and 5 bases from J, with 14 bases in between. Here the CDR3 DNA reads TGTGCCAGCAGTTTCAGAGGACTCTCGCAAAACATTCAGTACTTC. It yields the protein CASSFRGLSQNIQYF.

In this sample, this clone turned up once. The chain joins TRBV10-3 to TRBJ1-5; TRBD1 is a possible D gene (5 bases). V gave up 1 base and J gave up 4 bases, with 5 bases separating them. CDR1 is ENHRY, CDR2 SYGVKD, per germline. The CDR3 sequence is 13 residues long. CDR3 nucleotide sequence: TGTGCCATCAGTGAGTGGACAAATCAGCCCCAGCATTTT. Protein sequence: CAISEWTNQPQHF.

The rearrangement links TRBV7-2 to TRBJ2-5; D possibly corresponds to TRBD2 (5 bases). Germline CDR1 reads SGHTA; CDR2 reads FQGNSA. V was shortened by 4 bases and J by 1 base, with 16 bases between the two germline ends. The CDR3 is made up of 16 amino acids. CDR3 sequence (DNA): TGTGCCAGCAGCTCCCGGGGAGCGGTCGCCCAAGAGACCCAGTACTTC. Translation: CASSSRGAVAQETQYF. The complete variable domain, with remaining parts taken from reference TRBV7-2 and TRBJ2-5, reads GAGVSQSPSNKVTEKGKDVELRCDPISGHTALYWYRQSLGQGLEFLIYFQGNSAPDKSGLPSDRFSAERTGGSVSTLTIQRTQQEDSAVYLCASSSRGAVAQETQYFGPGTRLLVL.

The chain joins TRBV9 to TRBJ2-7, with D maybe TRBD2 (5 bases). The V end lost 0 bases, the J end lost 5 bases, and 18 bases lay between the germline ends. Germline V CDR1 and CDR2: SGDLS, YYNGEE. This CDR3 comprises 16 residues. Written as DNA, the CDR3 is TGTGCCAGCAGCGTAGACCCAGGCGCTAGCCCCAACGAGCAGTACTTC. This translates into CASSVDPGASPNEQYF.

This clone was recorded a few times. This chain joins TRBV27 and TRBJ2-7; tentatively, D is TRBD1 (6 bases). The CDR3 spans 16 residues. Germline lookup yields CDR1 MNHEY and CDR2 SMNVEV (reference sequence). With 0 bases removed from V and 0 bases from J, the gap between germline ends came to 12 bases. The CDR3 is CASSLSNRASSYEQYF. CDR3 DNA sequence: TGTGCCAGCAGTTTATCGAACAGGGCAAGCTCCTACGAGCAGTACTTC.

The chain joins TRBV6-1 to TRBJ2-7; D not certain. Germline CDR1 is MNHNS and CDR2 is SASEGT. V gave up 3 bases and J gave up 5 bases, with 2 bases separating them. This CDR3 has 10 amino acids. CDR3 coding DNA: TGTGCCAGCAGTGATAACGAGCAGTACTTC. Amino acid sequence: CASSDNEQYF.

This clone was picked up a small number of times. This chain joins TRBV28 and TRBJ2-7; 10 bases line up with TRBD2. V lost 4 bases, J lost 0 bases, and 9 bases stayed unmatched. Germline CDR1 is MDHEN and CDR2 is SYDVKM. The CDR3 has 17 amino acids. The CDR3 region has the DNA TGTGCCAGCAGTTCTAGCGGGAGAGTATTCAGCTCCTACGAGCAGTACTTC. Translated, it gives CASSSSGRVFSSYEQYF.

V gene TRBV28 combines with J gene TRBJ1-2, with 7 bases lining up with TRBD1. The CDR3 contains 13 residues. Germline V lookup: CDR1 MDHEN, CDR2 SYDVKM. The V gene end was trimmed by 7 bases and the J gene end by 2 bases; junction bases not matched to a gene: 4. CDR3 loop: CASTGGANYGYTF. In DNA form, the CDR3 reads TGTGCCAGCACAGGGGGTGCAAACTATGGCTACACCTTC.

A word on this clone: The junction departs from the called germline gene at one end, perhaps through a read error. CDR3 protein: CASKFRGVGGYPF. In DNA form, the CDR3 reads TGTGCCAGCAAATTCCGGGGGGTTGGTGGCTACCCCTTC. This chain links TRBV6-5 with TRBJ1-2; a possible D gene is TRBD1 (5 bases). The CDR3 is 13 amino acids. Per the germline V gene, CDR1 is MNHEY and CDR2 is SVGAGI.

The V gene is TRBV6-1, the J gene TRBJ1-5, with TRBD1 matching over 8 bases. There are 17 residues in the CDR3. Germline CDR1 MNHNS, CDR2 SASEGT. V gave up 0 bases and J gave up 0 bases; unmatched junction bases: 4. CDR3 nucleotide sequence: TGTGCCAGCAGTGAAGCGACAGGGGTTTATAGCAATCAGCCCCAGCATTTT. Protein: CASSEATGVYSNQPQHF.

This clone was picked up one time. This chain links TRBV4-2 with TRBJ2-5, with D possibly being TRBD2 (6 bases). The DNA end lines up better with TRBJ2-7; the J call may be wrong. Germline V gene data show CDR1 as LGHNA and CDR2 as YNFKEQ. The CDR3 has 16 amino acids. CDR3 protein: CASSPRSIEGGGEQYF. The DNA for the CDR3 is TGTGCCAGCAGCCCTAGATCTATTGAGGGAGGAGGCGAGCAGTACTTC.

The chain recombines TRBV11-2 with TRBJ1-3, with D uncertain. Germline assignment: CDR1 SGHAT and CDR2 FQNNGV. The V end was cut by 5 bases, the J end by 4 bases, with 9 bases between. The length of the CDR3 is 13 residues. The CDR3 is CASSLMAGNTIYF. The DNA for the CDR3 is TGTGCCAGCAGCCTGATGGCCGGAAACACCATATATTTT. The full variable domain, with the rest looked up from reference TRBV11-2 and TRBJ1-3, is EAGVAQSPRYKIIEKRQSVAFWCNPISGHATLYWYQQILGQGPKLLIQFQNNGVVDDSQLPKDRFSAERLKGVDSTLKIQPAKLEDSAVYLCASSLMAGNTIYFGEGSWLTVV.

The chain uses TRBV2 and TRBJ1-5; D is ambiguous. The germline CDR1 and CDR2 sequences are SNHLY and FYNNEI. CDR3 size: 14 residues. Trimming shortened V by 6 bases and J by 7 bases, and 16 bases separated the two germline ends. The DNA of the CDR3 is TGTGCCAGCAGAGGCCGGGGATCGCAACAGCCCCAGCATTTT. Its translation is CASRGRGSQQPQHF.

This chain joins TRBV7-6 and TRBJ1-1; D call uncertain. The CDR3 spans 15 residues. Germline lookup yields CDR1 SGHVS and CDR2 FNYEAQ. V lost 2 bases to trimming and J lost 0 bases, with 10 bases between them. The CDR3 region is CASSLSVDMNTEAFF. The CDR3 nucleotides read TGTGCCAGCAGCTTAAGCGTCGATATGAACACTGAAGCTTTCTTT.

This chain joins TRBV6-1 and TRBJ2-2; TRBD2 agrees at 7 bases. Germline loops: CDR1 MNHNS, CDR2 SASEGT. This CDR3 region has 14 residues. The V segment lost 5 bases and the J segment 6 bases; nucleotides outside the gene matches: 6. CDR3 nucleotides: TGTGCCAGCAGTCCTGGACTAGAAGCCGGGGAGCTGTTTTTT. It is translated as CASSPGLEAGELFF.

The chain recombines TRBV9 with TRBJ2-6; 16 bases map to TRBD2. The V and J ends lost 4 bases and 4 bases, in that order; junction bases with no gene match: 5. Per the germline V gene, CDR1 is SGDLS and CDR2 is YYNGEE. There are 18 residues in the CDR3. CDR3 bases: TGTGCCAGCAGCACGGGACTAGCGGGAGGGGCAGGGGCCAACGTCCTGACTTTC. It specifies CASSTGLAGGAGANVLTF.

The chain couples TRBV7-9 to TRBJ2-5; TRBD1 matches at 9 bases. Germline-derived CDR1 and CDR2 are SEHNR and FQNEAQ (reference sequence). The CDR3 has 12 residues. In DNA, the CDR3 is TGTTCTGGGAGGACAGGGGAGAAGACCCAGTACTTC. This gives the protein CSGRTGEKTQYF.

This clone appeared a single time. Sequence at one end of the junction differs from germline and may be a read error. The chain carries TRBV5-1 and TRBJ2-5; D perhaps matches TRBD1 (6 bases). Per germline, CDR1 SGHRS and CDR2 YFSETQ. This CDR3 contains 15 residues. CDR3: CASTEVQGPLYEQHF. DNA for the CDR3: TGCGCCAGCACCGAAGTACAGGGACCTCTTTACGAGCAGCACTTC. Supplemented by reference TRBV5-1 and TRBJ2-5, the full variable domain reads KAGVTQTPRYLIKTRGQQVTLSCSPISGHRSVSWYQQTPGQGLQFLFEYFSETQRNKGNFPGRFSGRQFSNSRSEMNVSTLELGDSALYLCASTEVQGPLYEQHFGPGTRLLVL.

The chain uses TRBV19 and TRBJ2-3, with 10 positions matching TRBD2. This CDR3 is built from 16 residues. Germline V gene sequence: CDR1 LNHDA, CDR2 SQIVND (reference sequence). The trim removed 7 bases at V and 6 bases at J, leaving 13 bases unmatched. The CDR3 sequence: CASTKLAGFSMDTQYF. The CDR3, as DNA: TGTGCCAGTACCAAACTAGCGGGGTTTAGCATGGATACGCAGTATTTT.

This clone occurred a few times. The chain couples TRBV14 to TRBJ2-5; D gene unclear. V was trimmed by 3 bases and J by 0 bases, leaving 14 bases between them. Germline assignment: CDR1 SGHDN and CDR2 FVKESK. This CDR3 is 16 amino acids long. The CDR3 loop is CASSQGILGYQETQYF. The CDR3 bases are TGTGCCAGCAGCCAGGGCATTCTGGGTTACCAAGAGACCCAGTACTTC.

This clone is a singleton in its sample. The germline gene is not matched at one end of the junction; a read error may be the cause. The chain employs TRBV2 and TRBJ1-2; 7 nucleotides agree with TRBD1. Germline CDR1 SNHLY, CDR2 FYNNEI. The length of the CDR3 is 14 residues. The CDR3 loop is CASSRGQLNYGYPF. The DNA of the CDR3 is TGTGCCAGCAGTCGGGGACAGCTGAACTATGGCTACCCCTTC.

This chain links TRBV30 with TRBJ1-2, with no clear D. Trimming left V 2 bases short and J 8 bases short, with 15 bases between. The CDR3 covers 13 residues. Germline V gives CDR1 GTSNPN, CDR2 SVGIG (reference sequence). This chain's CDR3 is CAWSLGLGMGYTF. The DNA for the CDR3 is TGTGCCTGGAGTCTAGGACTGGGAATGGGCTACACCTTC.

This chain uses TRBV5-1 with TRBJ2-2, with TRBD2 identical over 9 bases. The CDR3 loop spans 15 amino acids. Germline trimming cut 1 base from V and 4 bases from J; bases unmatched to any gene: 2. Germline lookup yields CDR1 SGHRS and CDR2 YFSETQ. The CDR3 DNA sequence: TGCGCCAGCAGCTTGCAACTAGCGGGCACCGGGGAGCTGTTTTTT. It specifies CASSLQLAGTGELFF. Using reference TRBV5-1 and TRBJ2-2 for the parts outside the CDR3, the full variable domain is KAGVTQTPRYLIKTRGQQVTLSCSPISGHRSVSWYQQTPGQGLQFLFEYFSETQRNKGNFPGRFSGRQFSNSRSEMNVSTLELGDSALYLCASSLQLAGTGELFFGEGSRLTVL.